Shown below are 28 T cell receptor beta chains from a single sample sequenced in a study of blood T cell repertoires in COVID-19. Sequencing used immunoSEQ multiplex PCR; TCRdb keeps in-frame clones, though not all of them. The table includes over 250,000 clones, 85% detected once. Material: peripheral blood. These receptors all come from a man between 50 and 59 years old with active or convalescent COVID-19.

The V and J genes are TRBV4-1 and TRBJ1-1; a weak D match, TRBD1 (5 bases). From germline, CDR1 is MGHRA and CDR2 YSYEKL. The V end lost 0 bases, the J end lost 1 base, and 9 bases lay between the germline ends. The CDR3 loop spans 15 amino acids. Here the CDR3 reads CASSQEGVANTEAFF. The DNA for the CDR3 is TGCGCCAGCAGCCAAGAAGGGGTGGCGAACACTGAAGCTTTCTTT.

Only one count was recorded for this clone. The chain combines TRBV30 with TRBJ1-3; D perhaps matches TRBD1 (6 bases). Germline CDR1 is GTSNPN and CDR2 is SVGIG (reference sequence). The CDR3 spans 14 residues. V dropped 2 bases and J dropped 0 bases, with 8 bases sitting between them. The CDR3 DNA is TGTGCCTGGAGTAGGGGGATCTCTGGAAACACCATATATTTT. Encoded protein: CAWSRGISGNTIYF.

A word on this clone: Other nucleotide sequences from this sample produce the same CDR3. V is TRBV6-5 and J is TRBJ1-1; TRBD1 is a possible D gene (5 bases). The V end was cut by 7 bases, the J end by 5 bases, with 11 bases between. The CDR3 is 12 amino acids. The V gene's germline CDR1 is MNHEY and CDR2 SVGAGI. CDR3 region: CASTSGGTEAFF. CDR3 DNA sequence: TGTGCCAGCACCTCGGGGGGAACTGAAGCTTTCTTT.

This clone turned up a few times. J is TRBJ1-2 and V is TRBV7-2; D is undetermined. V was pared by 1 base and J by 13 bases, with 13 bases between. Germline lookup yields CDR1 SGHTA and CDR2 FQGNSA. CDR3 size: 12 residues. The CDR3 coding sequence is TGTGCCAGCAGCTTAGAAAGAGGGAGAGGCACCTTC. Encoded protein: CASSLERGRGTF.

V is TRBV7-6 and J is TRBJ1-2; 8 bases are shared with TRBD1. Germline lookup yields CDR1 SGHVS and CDR2 FNYEAQ. Trimming cost V 1 base and J 3 bases; bases outside gene matches: 4. The CDR3 sequence is 15 residues long. The CDR3 reads CASSLGSGGYYGYTF. CDR3 sequence (DNA): TGTGCCAGCAGCTTAGGGTCAGGGGGCTACTATGGCTACACCTTC. The full variable domain, with the rest looked up from reference TRBV7-6 and TRBJ1-2, is GAGVSQSPRYKVTKRGQDVALRCDPISGHVSLYWYRQALGQGPEFLTYFNYEAQQDKSGLPNDRFSAERPEGSISTLTIQRTEQRDSAMYRCASSLGSGGYYGYTFGSGTRLTVV.

The chain links TRBV29-1 to TRBJ1-2; TRBD1 is a possible D gene (6 bases). The V gene's germline CDR1 is SQVTM and CDR2 ANQGSEA. The ends were cut back, 6 bases at V and 3 bases at J, with 20 bases in the middle. The CDR3 covers 15 residues. The DNA for the CDR3 is TGCAGCGTCGGTACCTCAGAAGGACAGCACTATGGCTACACCTTC. The encoded protein is CSVGTSEGQHYGYTF.

A few counts support this clone. The chain is built from TRBV7-8 and TRBJ1-1, with 9 bases matching TRBD1. With V trimmed by 0 bases and J by 3 bases, 2 bases remained unmatched. This CDR3 region has 15 residues. Germline V lookup: CDR1 SGHVS, CDR2 FQNEAQ. The CDR3 DNA is TGTGCCAGCAGCTTAGCGGGACAGGGATACACTGAAGCTTTCTTT. It encodes CASSLAGQGYTEAFF.

The table lists this clone with a count of one. V and J are TRBV2 and TRBJ1-1; D gene ambiguous. Trimming took 7 bases from V and 6 from J, leaving 9 bases between them. CDR3 length: 11 residues. Per germline, CDR1 SNHLY and CDR2 FYNNEI. This CDR3 reads CASNGLAEAFF. Here the CDR3 DNA reads TGTGCCAGCAACGGTCTCGCTGAAGCTTTCTTT.

The chain has TRBV2 and TRBJ1-5; D is uncertain. The CDR3 totals 13 residues. Germline-derived CDR1 and CDR2 are SNHLY and FYNNEI. Deletions cut 6 bases from V and 4 bases from J, with 10 bases between. CDR3 nucleotide sequence: TGTGCCAGCAGCCGACTCGAAAATCAGCCCCAGCATTTT. This codes for CASSRLENQPQHF. Complete variable domain (other parts from reference TRBV2 and TRBJ1-5): EPEVTQTPSHQVTQMGQEVILRCVPISNHLYFYWYRQILGQKVEFLVSFYNNEISEKSEIFDDQFSVERPDGSNFTLKIRSTKLEDSAMYFCASSRLENQPQHFGDGTRLSIL.

This chain connects TRBV3-1 (or the pseudogene TRBV3-2) to TRBJ2-5, with TRBD2 identical over 11 bases. V was clipped by 6 bases and J by 7 bases; unmatched bases: 13. CDR1 is LGHDT and CDR2 is YNNKEL in the germline V gene (reference sequence). The CDR3 spans 16 residues. CDR3 sequence: CASRDTGLAGSGTQYF. CDR3 nucleotide sequence: TGTGCCAGCAGGGACACCGGACTAGCGGGCTCTGGGACCCAGTACTTC.

The chain recombines TRBV4-1 with TRBJ2-5, with D possibly matching TRBD1 (5 bases). CDR1 MGHRA and CDR2 YSYEKL come from the germline V gene. The CDR3 is made up of 14 amino acids. Trimming took off 0 bases at V and 9 bases at J, with 14 bases between the two ends. CDR3 nucleotides: TGCGCCAGCAGCCAAGATCAGGGTCTAAGGGCCCAGTACTTC. Translated, it gives CASSQDQGLRAQYF.

The chain joins TRBV24-1 to TRBJ2-1, with 7 bases fitting TRBD2. This CDR3 region has 14 residues. Germline V gives CDR1 KGHDR, CDR2 SFDVKD. V shed 6 bases and J 4 bases; nucleotides not matched to a gene: 5. CDR3 amino acids: CATSSGATYNEQFF. CDR3 bases: TGTGCCACCAGTAGCGGGGCTACATACAATGAGCAGTTCTTC.

The chain links TRBV23-1 to TRBJ2-1; the match to TRBD2 covers 11 bases. TRBV23-1 is known as an ORF, though its function is uncertain. The CDR3 totals 16 residues. The ends lost 0 bases at V and 2 bases at J; junction bases unmatched: 0. CDR3 in amino acids: CASSQSSGRAYNEQFF. In DNA form, the CDR3 reads TGCGCCAGCAGTCAATCTAGCGGGAGGGCCTACAATGAGCAGTTCTTC.

The V call is TRBV5-1, the J call TRBJ2-7; TRBD1 agrees at 7 bases. CDR1 and CDR2 (germline): SGHRS, YFSETQ. The V and J ends lost 0 bases and 1 base, in that order; junction bases with no gene match: 13. There are 18 residues in the CDR3. The CDR3 bases are TGCGCCAGCAGCTTGGGGCCCCTGGGGACAGCAGCTTCCTACGAGCAGTACTTC. It specifies CASSLGPLGTAASYEQYF.

With regard to this clone: Other nucleotide sequences from this sample produce the same CDR3. The chain carries TRBV18 and TRBJ2-1; 11 bases line up with TRBD1. Germline V lookup: CDR1 KGHSH, CDR2 LQKENI. V gave up 2 bases and J gave up 3 bases; unmatched junction bases: 0. CDR3 length: 15 residues. The CDR3 bases are TGTGCCAGCTCACCAGGGACAGGGGGCTACAATGAGCAGTTCTTC. Protein: CASSPGTGGYNEQFF.

J is TRBJ1-2 and V is TRBV10-3, with D uncertain. Deletions cut 7 bases from V and 7 bases from J, with 16 bases between. CDR3 size: 13 residues. CDR1 and CDR2 (germline): ENHRY, SYGVKD. CDR3 nucleotides: TGTGCCATCACCCCGCAGAGGTTAACTGGCTACACCTTC. As protein: CAITPQRLTGYTF.

The chain is built from TRBV19 and TRBJ1-2, with unresolved D. CDR1 is LNHDA, CDR2 SQIVND, per germline (reference sequence). The CDR3 has 13 residues. Trimming shortened V by 5 bases and J by 1 base, and 8 bases separated the two germline ends. CDR3 nucleotide sequence: TGTGCCAGTAGTTCGGGGATTAACTATGGCTACACCTTC. Translating gives CASSSGINYGYTF.

This chain joins TRBV21-1 and TRBJ2-7; the D segment call TRBD2 is taken from the table without a DNA check. TRBV21-1 is termed a pseudogene. The CDR3 runs to 16 residues. The DNA of the CDR3 is TGTGCCAGCAGCCCCAGGGGTGGGGGGGCGATCCACGAGCAGTACTTC. Amino acid sequence: CASSPRGGGAIHEQYF.

The genes are TRBV5-1 and TRBJ2-2; 9 bases fit TRBD2. CDR1 is SGHRS and CDR2 is YFSETQ in the germline V gene. CDR3 length: 17 residues. After removal of 1 base from V and 4 bases from J, the junction contained 8 bases not matched to a gene. The CDR3 spells CASSLPPSGMSTGELFF. Written as DNA, the CDR3 is TGCGCCAGCAGCTTGCCCCCTAGCGGGATGAGCACCGGGGAGCTGTTTTTT.

This chain links TRBV3-1 (or the pseudogene TRBV3-2) with TRBJ1-2; D gene ambiguous. The V end lost 8 bases, the J end lost 3 bases, and 10 bases lay between the germline ends. Germline V gives CDR1 LGHDT, CDR2 YNNKEL (reference sequence). The length of the CDR3 is 12 residues. As DNA, the CDR3 is TGTGCCAGCGCTGGACTGGACTATGGCTACACCTTC. This gives the protein CASAGLDYGYTF.

This clone has a single count. The genes are TRBV20-1 and TRBJ2-1; 7 nucleotides line up with TRBD2. CDR3 length equals 17 residues. CDR1 and CDR2 (germline): DFQATT, SNEGSKA (reference sequence). V lost 3 bases to trimming and J lost 7 bases; unmatched junction nucleotides: 18. DNA for the CDR3: TGCAGTGCTAGTTTCGGGGCGGGAGCTAGTAATAGAAATGAGCAGTTCTTC. This sequence encodes CSASFGAGASNRNEQFF.

This clone came up a few times. The J gene is TRBJ1-6, the V gene TRBV6-5, with 7 nucleotides matching TRBD1. The V segment lost 6 bases and the J segment 7 bases; nucleotides outside the gene matches: 3. Germline V CDR1 and CDR2: MNHEY, SVGAGI. The CDR3 length is 13 residues. CDR3 bases: TGTGCCAGCAGGACAGGGATGAATTCACCCCTCCACTTT. Translated, it gives CASRTGMNSPLHF.

The CDR3 DNA is TGTGCCAGCAGCTTAGCTGGCGGGACGAACACCGGGGAGCTGTTTTTT. Its translation: CASSLAGGTNTGELFF. The V gene is TRBV7-2, the J gene TRBJ2-2; D might be TRBD2 (6 bases). This CDR3 region has 16 residues. The germline CDR1 and CDR2 sequences are SGHTA and FQGNSA. Trimming removed 0 bases at V and 0 bases at J, with 8 bases between.

This chain connects TRBV6-5 to TRBJ2-1; D possibly corresponds to TRBD2 (5 bases). V dropped 5 bases and J dropped 0 bases, with 8 bases sitting between them. Germline loops: CDR1 MNHEY, CDR2 SVGAGI. This CDR3 contains 14 residues. Here the CDR3 reads CASSPGSSYNEQFF. The CDR3 DNA reads as TGTGCCAGCAGTCCGGGGAGCTCCTACAATGAGCAGTTCTTC.

V is TRBV23-1 and J is TRBJ1-5; the D is unclear. TRBV23-1 counts as an open reading frame of uncertain function. Trimming stripped 3 bases from V and 3 bases from J, with 12 bases between. The CDR3 has 15 amino acids. DNA for the CDR3: TGCGCCAGCAGTCATCGGGCGGGGAACAATCAGCCCCAGCATTTT. Protein sequence: CASSHRAGNNQPQHF.

The chain has TRBV10-2 and TRBJ1-1; D gene uncertain. V was trimmed by 5 bases and J by 5 bases, leaving 9 bases between them. Germline-derived CDR1 and CDR2 are WSHSY and SAAADI. The CDR3 is 12 amino acids. This CDR3 reads CASSTGRTEAFF. CDR3 nucleotide sequence: TGCGCCAGCAGTACGGGGAGGACTGAAGCTTTCTTT.

The rearrangement joins TRBV19 to TRBJ2-5; 13 bases line up with TRBD2. The CDR3 has 16 amino acids. V lost 4 bases to trimming and J lost 7 bases; unmatched junction nucleotides: 9. Germline V lookup: CDR1 LNHDA, CDR2 SQIVND (reference sequence). The CDR3 region has the DNA TGTGCCAGTAGTACACAAGGACTAGCGGGAGACGGGACCCAGTACTTC. Protein product: CASSTQGLAGDGTQYF.

This clone showed up just a few times. The J gene is TRBJ1-6, the V gene TRBV30; a possible D gene is TRBD1 (6 bases). V lost 5 bases and J lost 3, with 8 bases in between. From germline, CDR1 is GTSNPN and CDR2 SVGIG (reference sequence). The CDR3 loop spans 13 amino acids. CDR3 region: CAWEDSYNSPLHF. Here the CDR3 DNA reads TGTGCCTGGGAGGACAGCTATAATTCACCCCTCCACTTT.